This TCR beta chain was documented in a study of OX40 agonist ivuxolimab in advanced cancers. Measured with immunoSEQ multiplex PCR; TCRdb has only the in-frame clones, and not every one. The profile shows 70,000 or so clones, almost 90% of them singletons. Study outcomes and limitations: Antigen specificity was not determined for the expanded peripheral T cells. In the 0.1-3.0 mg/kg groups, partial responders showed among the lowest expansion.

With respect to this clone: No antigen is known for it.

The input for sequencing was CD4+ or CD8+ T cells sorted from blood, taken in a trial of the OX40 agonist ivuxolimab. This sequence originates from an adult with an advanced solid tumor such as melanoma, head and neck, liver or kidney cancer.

CDR3 coding DNA: TGTGCCAGCTCACCTTCTACTGGGGTTTTGTACTTC. Amino acids: CASSPSTGVLYF. The chain recombines TRBV18 with TRBJ2-7, with no clear D. The CDR3 length is 12 residues. V lost 3 bases, J lost 12 bases, and 15 bases lay in between. Looked up from germline, CDR1 is KGHSH and CDR2 is LQKENI.